The T cell receptor (beta chain) under discussion was sequenced for a study of patients and donors after allogeneic stem cell transplantation (dated by TCRdb to the early 2020s). V is pared back by 2 bases and J by 2 bases, with 12 bases lying between the germline termini. The CDR3, cysteine through phenylalanine, is 14 amino acids long. The retained sequence is limited to the CDR3, 42 bases, with the frame set at the first base. The germline V gene encodes CDR1 SQVTM and CDR2 ANQGSEA. The library was produced with RT-PCR. Reads for this sample came from a NextSeq 550. TCRdb trimmed public reads at Q25 via fastp, called clones via MiXCR and kept in-frame beta chains. Every CDR3 protein is listed once, alongside the most common genes and DNA of its rows. For this sample there are approximately 99,000 distinct CDR3 sequences; about a third appear just once. The ten largest clones capture around 27% of the sample.

Points on this clonotype: The antigen this receptor binds is unknown. Base qualities are not at hand, and no much larger clone is one base apart.

The chain was built from TRBV29-1 and TRBJ1-1, with the identity of the D gene unclear. The TCR comes from a human donor who was either an allogeneic HSCT recipient or a stem cell or donor lymphocyte infusion donor (not recorded which). It is not recorded whose cells these are; they may come from a transplant donor. The material sequenced was blood, either unsorted or a sorted T cell fraction (not recorded which). CDR3 protein: CSVELEVLNTEAFF. The sequence in DNA is TGCAGCGTTGAATTGGAGGTGTTAAACACTGAAGCTTTCTTT.